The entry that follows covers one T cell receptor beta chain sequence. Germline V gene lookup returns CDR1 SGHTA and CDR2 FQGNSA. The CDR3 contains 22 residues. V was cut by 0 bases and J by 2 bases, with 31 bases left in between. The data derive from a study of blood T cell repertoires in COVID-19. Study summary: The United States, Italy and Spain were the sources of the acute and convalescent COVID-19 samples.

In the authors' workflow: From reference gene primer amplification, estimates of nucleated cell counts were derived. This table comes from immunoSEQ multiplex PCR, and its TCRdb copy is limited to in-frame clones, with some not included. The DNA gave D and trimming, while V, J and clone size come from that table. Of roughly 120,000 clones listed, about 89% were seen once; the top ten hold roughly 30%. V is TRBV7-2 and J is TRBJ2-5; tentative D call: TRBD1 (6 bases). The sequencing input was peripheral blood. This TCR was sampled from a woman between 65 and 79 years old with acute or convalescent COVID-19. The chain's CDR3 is CASSLAGSFAGDLFRSQETQYF. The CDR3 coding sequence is TGTGCCAGCAGCTTAGCAGGAAGTTTTGCAGGGGATCTCTTCCGATCGCAAGAGACCCAGTACTTC.